The subject of this entry is one T cell receptor beta chain. Germline V gives CDR1 SSHAT, CDR2 FNYEAQ (reference sequence). This CDR3 contains 16 residues. Trimming removed 7 bases from V and 1 base from J, with 19 bases in between. The assay was immunoSEQ multiplex PCR, and TCRdb's table has in-frame clones only and misses some. In the table there are about 58,000 clones, around 80% of which are singletons. This entry comes from a study of radiation and T cells in renal cell carcinoma. Time point reported: blood 2 weeks post-SBRT. As for treatment: 15 Gy SBRT to primary tumor, nephrectomy 4 weeks later.

The chain is built from TRBV7-7 and TRBJ1-1, with D possibly TRBD1 on 6 matching bases. The sample here was blood, taken from a patient whose treatment included radiotherapy and nephrectomy. This receptor was identified in a man aged 60-69 years with renal cell carcinoma. The CDR3 loop is CASNPTPGHSNTEAFF. CDR3 in DNA: TGTGCCAGCAATCCAACTCCGGGACACTCGAACACTGAAGCTTTCTTT.